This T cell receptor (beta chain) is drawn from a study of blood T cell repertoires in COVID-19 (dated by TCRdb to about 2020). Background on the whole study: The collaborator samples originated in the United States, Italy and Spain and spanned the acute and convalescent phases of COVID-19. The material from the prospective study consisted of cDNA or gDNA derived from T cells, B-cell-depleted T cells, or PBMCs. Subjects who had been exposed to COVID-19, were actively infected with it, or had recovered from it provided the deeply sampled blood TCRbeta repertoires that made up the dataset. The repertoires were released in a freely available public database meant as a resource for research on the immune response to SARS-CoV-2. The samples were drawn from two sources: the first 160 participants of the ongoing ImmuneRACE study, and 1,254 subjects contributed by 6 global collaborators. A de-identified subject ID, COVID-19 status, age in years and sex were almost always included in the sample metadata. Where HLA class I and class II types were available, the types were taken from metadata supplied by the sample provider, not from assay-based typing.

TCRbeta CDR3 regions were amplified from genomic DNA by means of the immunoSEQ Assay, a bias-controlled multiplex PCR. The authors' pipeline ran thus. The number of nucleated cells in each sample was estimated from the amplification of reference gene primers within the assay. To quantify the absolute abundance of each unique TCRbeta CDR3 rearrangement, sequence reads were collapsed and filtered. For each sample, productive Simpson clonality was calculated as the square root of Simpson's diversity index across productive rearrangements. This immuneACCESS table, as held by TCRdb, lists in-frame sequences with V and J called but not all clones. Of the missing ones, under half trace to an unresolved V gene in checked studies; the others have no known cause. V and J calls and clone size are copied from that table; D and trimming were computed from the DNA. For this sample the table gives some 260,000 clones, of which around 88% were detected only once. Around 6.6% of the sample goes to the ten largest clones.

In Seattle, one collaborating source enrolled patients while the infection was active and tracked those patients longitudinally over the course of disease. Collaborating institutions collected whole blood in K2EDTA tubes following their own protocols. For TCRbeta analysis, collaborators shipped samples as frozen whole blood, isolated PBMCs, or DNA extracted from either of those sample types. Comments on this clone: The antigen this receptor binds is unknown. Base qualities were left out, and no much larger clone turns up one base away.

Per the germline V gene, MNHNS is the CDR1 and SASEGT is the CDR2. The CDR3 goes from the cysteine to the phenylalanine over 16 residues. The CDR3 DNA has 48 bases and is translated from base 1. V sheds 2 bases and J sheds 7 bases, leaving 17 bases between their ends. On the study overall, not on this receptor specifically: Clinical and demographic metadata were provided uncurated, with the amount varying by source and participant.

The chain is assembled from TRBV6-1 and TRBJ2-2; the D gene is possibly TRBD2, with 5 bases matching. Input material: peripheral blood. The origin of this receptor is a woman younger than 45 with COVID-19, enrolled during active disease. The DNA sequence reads TGTGCCAGCAGTGAATCAATGGGATTCGGGAACGGGGAGCTGTTTTTT. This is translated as CASSESMGFGNGELFF.